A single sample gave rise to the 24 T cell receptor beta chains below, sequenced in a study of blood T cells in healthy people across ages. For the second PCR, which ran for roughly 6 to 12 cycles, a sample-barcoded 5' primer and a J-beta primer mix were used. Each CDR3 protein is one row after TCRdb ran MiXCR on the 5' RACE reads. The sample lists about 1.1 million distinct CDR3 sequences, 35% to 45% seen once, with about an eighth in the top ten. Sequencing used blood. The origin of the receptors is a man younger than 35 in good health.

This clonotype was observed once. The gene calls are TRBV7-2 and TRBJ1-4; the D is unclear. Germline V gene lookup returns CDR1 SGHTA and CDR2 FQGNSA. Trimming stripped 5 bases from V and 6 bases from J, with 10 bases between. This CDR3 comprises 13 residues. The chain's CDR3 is CASSPAGDEKLFF. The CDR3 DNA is TGTGCCAGCAGCCCAGCAGGTGATGAAAAACTGTTTTTT.

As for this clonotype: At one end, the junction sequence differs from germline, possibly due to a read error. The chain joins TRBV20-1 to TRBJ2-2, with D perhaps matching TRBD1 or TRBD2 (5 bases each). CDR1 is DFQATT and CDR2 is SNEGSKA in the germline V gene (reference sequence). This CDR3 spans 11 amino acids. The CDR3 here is CSARGTRELFF. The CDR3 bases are TGCAGTGCCAGAGGGACCAGGGAGCTGTTTTTT.

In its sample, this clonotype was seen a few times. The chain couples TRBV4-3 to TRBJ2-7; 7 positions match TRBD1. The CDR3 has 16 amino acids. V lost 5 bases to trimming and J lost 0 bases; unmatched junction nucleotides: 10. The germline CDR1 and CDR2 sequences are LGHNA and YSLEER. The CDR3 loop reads CASSNYNRDSSYEQYF. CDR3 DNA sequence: TGCGCCAGCAGCAACTATAACCGGGACAGCTCCTACGAGCAGTACTTC.

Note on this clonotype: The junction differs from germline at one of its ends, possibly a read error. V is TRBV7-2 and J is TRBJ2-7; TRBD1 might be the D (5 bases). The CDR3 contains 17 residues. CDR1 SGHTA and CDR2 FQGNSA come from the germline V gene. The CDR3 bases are TGTGCCAGCAGCTTACTATTCGTGGACACACGTCCGAATGAGCAGTACTTT. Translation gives CASSLLFVDTRPNEQYF.

The CDR3 spells CASSSGQSNEQYF. The CDR3 DNA follows: TGTGCCAGCAGTTCTGGACAGTCAAATGAGCAGTACTTC. The rearrangement links TRBV27 to TRBJ2-7, with D perhaps matching TRBD1 (6 bases). The length of the CDR3 is 13 residues. Germline V lookup: CDR1 MNHEY, CDR2 SMNVEV (reference sequence). Deletions cut 4 bases from V and 7 bases from J, with 14 bases between.

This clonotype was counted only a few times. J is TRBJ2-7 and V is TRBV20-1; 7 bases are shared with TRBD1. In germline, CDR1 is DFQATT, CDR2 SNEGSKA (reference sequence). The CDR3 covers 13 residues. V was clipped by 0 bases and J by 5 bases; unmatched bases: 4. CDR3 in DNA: TGCAGTGCTAGAGAGACAGGGAGAAACGAGCAGTACTTC. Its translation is CSARETGRNEQYF.

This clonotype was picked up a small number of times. DNA of the CDR3: TGCGCCAGCAGCTTAACAGGGAAAAACACCGGGGAGCTGTTTTTT. This gives the protein CASSLTGKNTGELFF. The chain couples TRBV5-1 to TRBJ2-2; the D gene is possibly TRBD1 (6 bases). This CDR3 contains 15 residues. Trimming removed 2 bases at V and 2 bases at J, with 10 bases between. Germline V gene data show CDR1 as SGHRS and CDR2 as YFSETQ.

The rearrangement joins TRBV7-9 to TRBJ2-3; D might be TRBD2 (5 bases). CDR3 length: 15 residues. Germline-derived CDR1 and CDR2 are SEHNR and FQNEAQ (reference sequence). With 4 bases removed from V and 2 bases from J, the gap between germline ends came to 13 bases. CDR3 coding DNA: TGTGCCAGCAGCTCCCGGGGTAGGATCACAGATACGCAGTATTTT. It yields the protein CASSSRGRITDTQYF.

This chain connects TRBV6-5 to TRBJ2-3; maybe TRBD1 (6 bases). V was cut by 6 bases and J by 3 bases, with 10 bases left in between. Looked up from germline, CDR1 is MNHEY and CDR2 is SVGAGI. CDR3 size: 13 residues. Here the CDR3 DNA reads TGTGCCAGCAGCCGGGACATTACAGATACGCAGTATTTT. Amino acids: CASSRDITDTQYF.

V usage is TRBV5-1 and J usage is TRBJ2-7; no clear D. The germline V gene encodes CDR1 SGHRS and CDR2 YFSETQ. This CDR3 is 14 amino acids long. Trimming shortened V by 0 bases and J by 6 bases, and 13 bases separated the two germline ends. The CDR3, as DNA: TGCGCCAGCAGCTTGGGACTCCTAGGTGGCGAGCAGTACTTC. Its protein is CASSLGLLGGEQYF.

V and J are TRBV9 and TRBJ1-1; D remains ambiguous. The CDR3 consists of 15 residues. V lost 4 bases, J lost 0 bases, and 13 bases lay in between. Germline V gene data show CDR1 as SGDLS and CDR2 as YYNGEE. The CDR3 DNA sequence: TGTGCCAGCAGCCCAAACCTCGGGGTGAACACTGAAGCTTTCTTT. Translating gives CASSPNLGVNTEAFF.

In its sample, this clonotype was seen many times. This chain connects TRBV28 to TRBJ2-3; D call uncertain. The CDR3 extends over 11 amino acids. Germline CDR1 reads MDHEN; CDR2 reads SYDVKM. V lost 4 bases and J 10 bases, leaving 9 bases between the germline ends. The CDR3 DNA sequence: TGTGCCAGCAGTTCCCCATTAGCGCAGTATTTT. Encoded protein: CASSSPLAQYF. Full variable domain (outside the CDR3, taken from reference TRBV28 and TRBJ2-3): DVKVTQSSRYLVKRTGEKVFLECVQDMDHENMFWYRQDPGLGLRLIYFSYDVKMKEKGDIPEGYSVSREKKERFSLILESASTNQTSMYLCASSSPLAQYFGPGTRLTVL.

The CDR3 here is CASRYRGGTMNTEAFF. Written as DNA, the CDR3 is TGTGCCAGCAGATACAGGGGAGGGACCATGAACACTGAAGCTTTCTTT. V gene TRBV5-6 combines with J gene TRBJ1-1; TRBD1 matches at 7 bases. V shed 5 bases and J 0 bases; nucleotides not matched to a gene: 10. Germline lookup yields CDR1 SGHDT and CDR2 YYEEEE. There are 16 residues in the CDR3.

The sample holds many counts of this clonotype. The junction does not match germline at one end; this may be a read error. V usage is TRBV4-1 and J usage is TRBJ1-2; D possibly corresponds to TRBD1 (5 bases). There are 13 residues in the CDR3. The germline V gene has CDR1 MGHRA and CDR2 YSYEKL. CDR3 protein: CASSQTGFYGYTF. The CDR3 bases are TGTGCCAGCAGCCAAACAGGATTCTATGGCTACACCTTC.

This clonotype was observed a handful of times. This CDR3 reads CASSLWGQGEAIIYEQYF. The CDR3 DNA is TGTGCCAGCAGCTTATGGGGACAGGGGGAGGCAATTATTTACGAGCAGTACTTC. The chain recombines TRBV7-2 with TRBJ2-7, with 11 nucleotides matching TRBD1. Germline V gives CDR1 SGHTA, CDR2 FQGNSA. Trimming removed 2 bases from V and 4 bases from J; junction bases left unmatched: 13. This CDR3 has 18 amino acids.

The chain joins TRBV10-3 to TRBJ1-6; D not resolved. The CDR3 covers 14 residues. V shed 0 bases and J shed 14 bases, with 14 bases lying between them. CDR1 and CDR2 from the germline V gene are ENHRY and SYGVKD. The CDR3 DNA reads TGTGCCATCAGTGAGTCGGTTTTGGAGGGAACCCTCCACTTT. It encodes CAISESVLEGTLHF.

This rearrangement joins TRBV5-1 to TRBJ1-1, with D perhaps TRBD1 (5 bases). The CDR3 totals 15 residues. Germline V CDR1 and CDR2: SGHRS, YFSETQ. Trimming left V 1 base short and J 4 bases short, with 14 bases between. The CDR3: CASSLNRLWGTEAFF. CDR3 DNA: TGCGCCAGCAGCTTGAACAGGCTGTGGGGCACTGAAGCTTTCTTT.

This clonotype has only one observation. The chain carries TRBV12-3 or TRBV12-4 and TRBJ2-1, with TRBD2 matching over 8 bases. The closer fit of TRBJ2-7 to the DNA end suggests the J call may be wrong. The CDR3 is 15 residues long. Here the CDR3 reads CASSFGGVSYNEQYF. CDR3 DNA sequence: TGTGCCAGCAGTTTCGGGGGGGTTTCCTACAATGAGCAGTACTTC.

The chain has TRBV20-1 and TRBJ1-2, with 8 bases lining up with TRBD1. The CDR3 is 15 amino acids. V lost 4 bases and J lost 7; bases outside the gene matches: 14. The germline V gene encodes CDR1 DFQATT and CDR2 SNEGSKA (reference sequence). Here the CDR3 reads CSATPVAGGSGGYTF. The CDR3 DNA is TGCAGTGCTACCCCTGTAGCAGGGGGCTCAGGTGGCTACACCTTC.

The CDR3 DNA reads TGTGCCAGCATCGACAGAATCCTTGAGAGAGAGACCCAGTACTTC. This encodes CASIDRILERETQYF. The chain is built from TRBV7-8 and TRBJ2-5, with D perhaps TRBD1 (5 bases). Germline CDR1 SGHVS, CDR2 FQNEAQ. V was trimmed by 7 bases and J by 4 bases, leaving 19 bases between them. This CDR3 region has 15 residues.

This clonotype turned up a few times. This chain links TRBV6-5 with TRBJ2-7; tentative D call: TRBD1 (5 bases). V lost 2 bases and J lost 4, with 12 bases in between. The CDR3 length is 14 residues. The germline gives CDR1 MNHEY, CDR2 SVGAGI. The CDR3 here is CASSYGSGKYEQYF. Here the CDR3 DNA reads TGTGCCAGCAGTTACGGGTCAGGGAAATACGAGCAGTACTTC.

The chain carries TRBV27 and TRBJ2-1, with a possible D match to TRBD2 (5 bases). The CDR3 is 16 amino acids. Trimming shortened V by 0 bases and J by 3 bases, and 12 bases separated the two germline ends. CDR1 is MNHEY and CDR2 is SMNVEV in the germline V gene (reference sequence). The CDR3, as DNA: TGTGCCAGCAGTTTATCATTGGGAGTCCGCTACAATGAGCAGTTCTTC. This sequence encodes CASSLSLGVRYNEQFF.

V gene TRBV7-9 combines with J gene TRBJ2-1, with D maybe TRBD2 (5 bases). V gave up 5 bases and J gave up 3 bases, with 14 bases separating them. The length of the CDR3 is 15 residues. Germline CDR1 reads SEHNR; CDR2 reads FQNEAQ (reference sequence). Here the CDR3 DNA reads TGTGCCAGCAGCGCGACGGGGAACCTCTACAATGAGCAGTTCTTC. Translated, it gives CASSATGNLYNEQFF.

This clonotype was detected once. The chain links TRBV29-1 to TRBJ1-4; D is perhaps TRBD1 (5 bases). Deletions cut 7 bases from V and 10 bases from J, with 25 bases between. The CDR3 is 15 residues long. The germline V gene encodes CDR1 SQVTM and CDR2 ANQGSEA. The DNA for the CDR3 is TGCAGCGGCGTATATCAGGGCGGGAACTCGGGAAAACTGTTTTTT. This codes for CSGVYQGGNSGKLFF.